One and the same sample provided the 8 T cell receptor beta chains below, sequenced in a study of cytotoxic CD8 clonotypes in ibrutinib-treated CLL. Assay: immunoSEQ multiplex PCR; the TCRdb copy retains only in-frame clones and omits some. The data contain 26,000 or so clones, 62% of them singletons. Sequenced material: PBMCs, taken before ibrutinib treatment. These TCRs come from a human donor with chronic lymphocytic leukemia.

The V gene is TRBV6-5, the J gene TRBJ1-6; TRBD1 matches 7 bases. CDR1 is MNHEY and CDR2 is SVGAGI in the germline V gene. The CDR3 has 14 amino acids. With 5 bases clipped from V and 6 bases from J, the junction kept 4 bases outside the gene matches. The CDR3 sequence is CASSPDRINSPLHF. In nucleotides, the CDR3 is TGTGCCAGCAGTCCGGACAGGATTAATTCACCCCTCCACTTT.

The chain combines TRBV30 with TRBJ1-1; D is possibly TRBD1 (6 bases). The germline V gene encodes CDR1 GTSNPN and CDR2 SVGIG (reference sequence). Trimming shortened V by 2 bases and J by 5 bases, and 15 bases separated the two germline ends. This CDR3 spans 14 amino acids. CDR3 loop: CAWSRNREETEAFF. DNA of the CDR3: TGTGCCTGGAGTCGAAACAGGGAGGAAACTGAAGCTTTCTTT.

By proportion, this clone is medium-sized (0.01 to 0.1%). The chain couples TRBV6-1 to TRBJ2-7; D unresolved. The germline V gene has CDR1 MNHNS and CDR2 SASEGT. The V gene lost 3 bases and the J gene lost 2 bases, with 8 bases spanning the gap. The CDR3 spans 13 residues. CDR3 in DNA: TGTGCCAGCAGTGATTGGGTAGCCTACGAGCAGTACTTC. It is translated as CASSDWVAYEQYF.

The sample holds a few counts of this clone. This chain uses TRBV4-1 with TRBJ2-7, with D possibly being TRBD2 (5 bases). Germline CDR1 reads MGHRA; CDR2 reads YSYEKL. The V gene lost 4 bases and the J gene lost 5 bases, with 18 bases spanning the gap. This CDR3 has 15 amino acids. CDR3 nucleotide sequence: TGCGCCAGCAGCCCTAGCTGGGCGTATCTGAACGAGCAGTACTTC. Its translation: CASSPSWAYLNEQYF.

The V and J genes are TRBV20-1 and TRBJ1-2; D is undetermined. The CDR3 is 11 residues long. Looked up from germline, CDR1 is DFQATT and CDR2 is SNEGSKA (reference sequence). Trimming left V 7 bases short and J 7 bases short, with 13 bases between. The CDR3 sequence is CSVVSLSGYTF. CDR3 DNA sequence: TGCAGTGTAGTCAGCCTGAGTGGCTACACCTTC.

This clone was recorded a few times. The chain is built from TRBV7-2 and TRBJ2-7; no definite D call. Germline CDR1 reads SGHTA; CDR2 reads FQGNSA. The CDR3 extends over 13 amino acids. V was shortened by 4 bases and J by 4 bases, with 11 bases between the two germline ends. The CDR3 DNA is TGTGCCAGCAGCTCGTTTCCCTTTTACGAGCAGTACTTC. Encoded protein: CASSSFPFYEQYF.

In regard to this clone: One end of the junction fails to match germline, which may point to a read error. The V and J genes are TRBV27 and TRBJ1-1; TRBD1 aligns across 9 bases. The length of the CDR3 is 15 residues. Germline V lookup: CDR1 MNHEY, CDR2 SMNVEV (reference sequence). The CDR3 is CASSPWTGVRSEAFF. CDR3 bases: TGTGCCAGCAGTCCATGGACAGGGGTGAGGTCTGAGGCTTTCTTT.

The rearrangement links TRBV21-1 to TRBJ2-1; the table calls TRBD1, which could not be checked here. TRBV21-1 is tagged as a pseudogene. This CDR3 region has 16 residues. The CDR3 DNA is TGTGCCAGCAGCTTCCAGGGGGCAGGTACTATTAATGAGCAGTTCTTC. It specifies CASSFQGAGTINEQFF.